This T cell receptor (beta chain) was recovered during a study of immune heterogeneity within non-small cell lung tumors. Per the germline V gene, CDR1 is SGHVS and CDR2 is FQNEAQ. The CDR3 length is 14 residues. This clonotype has only a few counts. One end of the junction does not line up with germline, which may come from a read error. The TCR beta CDR3 region was amplified by multiplex PCR employing 32 V and 13 J primers. TCRdb recomputed calls from the multiplex PCR reads with MiXCR, one row per CDR3 protein. The sample carries roughly 11,000 distinct CDR3 sequences, around 30% recorded once. Bulk tumor genomic DNA was the template, and each sample received roughly 590 ng. Far-apart biopsies, several per primary tumor, were taken during surgery. These patients got curative surgery after being newly diagnosed with untreated non-small cell lung cancer.

Specimen: lung tumor tissue. This chain uses TRBV7-8 with TRBJ1-3; tentative D call: TRBD1 (6 bases). The receptor comes from a woman between 45 and 60 years old with non-small cell lung cancer. The CDR3 nucleotides are TGTGCCAGCAGGGAGGGGGGCTCCGGAAACACCATGTATTTT. Translation gives CASREGGSGNTMYF.